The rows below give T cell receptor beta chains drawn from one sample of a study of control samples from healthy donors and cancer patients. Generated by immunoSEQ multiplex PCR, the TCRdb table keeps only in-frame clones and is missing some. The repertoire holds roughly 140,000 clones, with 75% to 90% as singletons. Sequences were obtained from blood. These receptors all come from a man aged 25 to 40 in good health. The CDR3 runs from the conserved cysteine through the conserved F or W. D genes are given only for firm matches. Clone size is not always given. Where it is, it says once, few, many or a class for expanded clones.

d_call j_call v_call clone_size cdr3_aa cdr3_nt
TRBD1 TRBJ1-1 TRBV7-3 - CASSSTGGMAFF TGTGCCAGCAGCTCGACAGGGGGGATGGCTTTCTTT
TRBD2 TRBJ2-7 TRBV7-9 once CASSAWTSGSYEQYF TGTGCCAGCAGCGCGTGGACTAGCGGAAGCTACGAGCAGTACTTC
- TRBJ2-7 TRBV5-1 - CASSPGGTTYEQYF TGCGCCAGCAGCCCAGGGGGGACAACTTACGAGCAGTACTTC
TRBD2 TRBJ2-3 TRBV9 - CASSVGSSGGTDTQYF TGTGCCAGCAGCGTAGGTTCTAGCGGGGGAACAGATACGCAGTATTTT
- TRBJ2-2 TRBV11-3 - CAVPPSHGTGELFF TGTGCCGTTCCTCCGAGCCATGGCACCGGGGAGCTGTTTTTT
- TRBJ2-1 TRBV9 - CASSPTEGVGNEQFF TGTGCCAGCAGCCCGACTGAGGGGGTCGGGAATGAGCAGTTCTTC
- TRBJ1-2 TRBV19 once CAKNRRQDPGLYGYTF TGTGCCAAAAATAGACGGCAGGACCCTGGCCTCTATGGCTACACCTTC
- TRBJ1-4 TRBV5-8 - CASSLGEGAFATNEKLFF TGTGCCAGCAGCTTGGGAGAGGGTGCGTTTGCAACTAATGAAAAACTGTTTTTT
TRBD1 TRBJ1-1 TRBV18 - CASSLGMGQENTEAFF TGTGCCAGCTCACTTGGAATGGGACAGGAGAACACTGAAGCTTTCTTT
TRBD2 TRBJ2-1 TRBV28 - CASIPFGLADYNEQFF TGTGCCAGCATCCCGTTCGGTCTAGCGGATTACAATGAGCAGTTCTTC
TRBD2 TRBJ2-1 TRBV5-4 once CASGLAGVNEQFF TGTGCCAGTGGACTAGCGGGAGTCAATGAGCAGTTCTTC
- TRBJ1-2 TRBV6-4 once CASSPDGRSIRVGSGYTF TGTGCCAGCAGTCCTGACGGACGCTCGATCAGGGTTGGCAGTGGCTACACCTTC
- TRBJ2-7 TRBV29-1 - CSVVLGLSSYEQYF TGCAGCGTTGTCTTAGGACTGAGCTCCTACGAGCAGTACTTC
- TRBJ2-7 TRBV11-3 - CASSEGSEQYF TGTGCCAGCAGCGAGGGTTCCGAGCAGTACTTC
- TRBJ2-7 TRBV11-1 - CASSSGQHFFPNF TGTGCCAGCAGCTCAGGACAGCACTTCTTCCCAAACTTC
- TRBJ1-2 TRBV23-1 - CASSQQGSHYGYTF TGCGCCAGCAGTCAGCAGGGAAGTCACTATGGCTACACCTTC